Shown below are 29 T cell receptor beta chains from a single sample sequenced in a study of T-cell reconstitution after alpha-beta-depleted transplantation in children. Unique molecular identifiers were incorporated during preparation of the TCRbeta library. A single record per CDR3 protein comes from TCRdb applying MiXCR to the PCR reads. This table holds about 78,000 distinct CDR3 sequences, roughly 13% found once. This sample comprised PBMCs, mostly from graft donor cells, obtained 180 days after TCRalphabeta/CD19-depleted stem cell transplant. The receptors derive from a male patient between 2 and 15 years old who had a stem cell transplant for acute lymphoblastic leukemia, so the T cells may come from the graft donor.

This clonotype has just a few counts. The chain links TRBV2 to TRBJ2-7; a possible D gene is TRBD2 (5 bases). The germline gives CDR1 SNHLY, CDR2 FYNNEI. The CDR3 has 13 residues. Trimming cost V 9 bases and J 3 bases, with 15 bases left between them. In DNA, the CDR3 is TGTGCCAGAGGAGAGGCTAGCAGCTACGAGCAGTACTTC. Its translation is CARGEASSYEQYF.

This clonotype has more than one count but fewer than ten. The chain employs TRBV18 and TRBJ2-1; TRBD2 is a possible D gene (7 bases). The CDR3 loop spans 11 amino acids. Deletions cut 9 bases from V and 7 bases from J, with 10 bases between. CDR1 is KGHSH and CDR2 is LQKENI in the germline V gene. CDR3 nucleotide sequence: TGTGCCAGTGGGAGGGGGAATGAGCAGTTCTTC. Amino acid sequence: CASGRGNEQFF.

This clonotype was observed a few times. The genes are TRBV10-3 and TRBJ2-1, with 10 nucleotides matching TRBD2. The CDR3 has 21 residues. V trimming: 6 bases; J trimming: 4 bases; junction bases outside the gene matches: 24. Germline loops: CDR1 ENHRY, CDR2 SYGVKD. The CDR3 protein is CAISDPWSSGRSGTPYNEQFF. The CDR3 coding sequence is TGTGCCATCAGCGACCCGTGGAGTAGCGGGAGGTCAGGTACGCCGTACAATGAGCAGTTCTTC.

This clonotype was seen ten or more times. V is TRBV5-6 and J is TRBJ1-5, with TRBD1 matching over 8 bases. The CDR3 is made up of 16 amino acids. The germline V gene encodes CDR1 SGHDT and CDR2 YYEEEE. The J segment lost 1 base and the V segment lost 0 bases, leaving 3 bases of the junction unmatched. CDR3 DNA: TGTGCCAGCAGCTTGGCAGGGGGCTTCAGCAATCAGCCCCAGCATTTT. Translating it yields CASSLAGGFSNQPQHF.

The sample holds a few counts of this clonotype. The chain uses TRBV29-1 and TRBJ1-2; the match to TRBD1 covers 7 bases. The CDR3 runs 11 residues. Germline assignment: CDR1 SQVTM and CDR2 ANQGSEA. The V segment lost 7 bases and the J segment 7 bases; nucleotides outside the gene matches: 6. In DNA form, the CDR3 reads TGCAGCGGGGACAGAGCCGGTGGCTACACCTTC. Its protein product is CSGDRAGGYTF.

J is TRBJ1-1 and V is TRBV29-1, with D hard to call. Germline assignment: CDR1 SQVTM and CDR2 ANQGSEA. The CDR3 totals 14 residues. The germline V and J ends were trimmed by 6 bases and 4 bases, with 18 bases remaining between them. The CDR3 DNA sequence: TGCAGCGTCAGGAGGGTCGCGGATTCCACTGAAGCTTTCTTT. Its protein is CSVRRVADSTEAFF.

The chain is built from TRBV11-2 and TRBJ2-1; 7 nucleotides agree with TRBD2. The ends lost 0 bases at V and 0 bases at J; junction bases unmatched: 2. Germline assignment: CDR1 SGHAT and CDR2 FQNNGV. The CDR3 has 16 amino acids. The CDR3 protein is CASSLDSGYSYNEQFF. The CDR3 DNA follows: TGTGCCAGCAGCTTAGATAGCGGGTACTCCTACAATGAGCAGTTCTTC.

A remark on this clonotype: This CDR3 is missing its conserved last phenylalanine or tryptophan, likely due to a read error. The CDR3 coding sequence is TGCGCCAGCAGCCAGGGGGTCCTCAAGGGGGAAAACATTCAGTACTCC. Translation: CASSQGVLKGENIQYS. The V call is TRBV4-3, the J call TRBJ2-4; possible D gene TRBD1, 6 bases. The germline V gene has CDR1 LGHNA and CDR2 YSLEER. The CDR3 extends over 16 amino acids. V was cut by 3 bases and J by 5 bases, with 17 bases left in between.

A note on this clonotype: One end of the junction does not line up with germline, which may come from a read error. As DNA, the CDR3 is TGTGCCAGCAGTTCTAGGGCGGGACTAGCGGGGAATGAGCAGTTCTTT. Translation gives CASSSRAGLAGNEQFF. The rearrangement links TRBV27 to TRBJ2-1, with 13 bases lining up with TRBD2. CDR1 and CDR2 from the germline V gene are MNHEY and SMNVEV (reference sequence). The CDR3 covers 16 residues.

Details on this clonotype: The conserved closing phenylalanine or tryptophan is absent in this CDR3, likely reflecting a read error. The chain employs TRBV7-9 and TRBJ1-4; 7 bases align to TRBD1. Germline V lookup: CDR1 SEHNR, CDR2 FQNEAQ (reference sequence). V gave up 0 bases and J gave up 7 bases; unmatched junction bases: 5. This CDR3 contains 15 residues. The CDR3 loop reads CASSLASGGSEKLFL. The CDR3 nucleotides are TGTGCCAGCAGCTTAGCCTCAGGGGGGAGTGAAAAACTGTTTTTA.

Only one count was recorded for this clonotype. The chain carries TRBV9 and TRBJ2-3, with TRBD2 matching 7 bases. The CDR3 is made up of 15 amino acids. Germline lookup yields CDR1 SGDLS and CDR2 YYNGEE. The junction had 8 bases not matched to a gene; V was cut back by 2 bases and J by 5 bases. The CDR3 here is CASSVLTSAGDTQYF. CDR3 sequence (DNA): TGTGCCAGCAGCGTCTTAACTAGCGCCGGAGATACGCAGTATTTT.

This clonotype appeared a few times. J is TRBJ1-5 and V is TRBV7-6; D might be TRBD1 (6 bases). Trimming removed 5 bases from V and 4 bases from J, with 15 bases in between. CDR3 length equals 15 residues. CDR1 and CDR2 from the germline V gene are SGHVS and FNYEAQ. The CDR3 spells CASSLTRGMNQPQHF. For the CDR3, the DNA is TGTGCCAGCAGCCTCACAAGGGGGATGAATCAGCCCCAGCATTTT. The full variable domain, in which reference TRBV7-6 and TRBJ1-5 provide the parts outside the CDR3, is GAGVSQSPRYKVTKRGQDVALRCDPISGHVSLYWYRQALGQGPEFLTYFNYEAQQDKSGLPNDRFSAERPEGSISTLTIQRTEQRDSAMYRCASSLTRGMNQPQHFGDGTRLSIL.

This clonotype has a handful of counts. The chain couples TRBV29-1 to TRBJ2-5; possible D gene TRBD2, 5 bases. The CDR3 covers 12 residues. The germline V and J ends were trimmed by 5 bases and 7 bases, with 14 bases remaining between them. Looked up from germline, CDR1 is SQVTM and CDR2 is ANQGSEA. The CDR3 bases are TGCAGCGTTTTTAGAGGGAAGGGGACCCAGTACTTC. Amino acid sequence: CSVFRGKGTQYF.

This clonotype was observed a few times. The rearrangement links TRBV6-5 to TRBJ2-6, with D possibly TRBD1 on 6 matching bases. V was clipped by 2 bases and J by 0 bases, with 14 bases between them. CDR1 is MNHEY and CDR2 is SVGAGI in the germline V gene. CDR3 size: 18 residues. The CDR3 bases are TGTGCCAGCAGTTACCAAGACAGGTGGACCTCTGGGGCCAACGTCCTGACTTTC. Translating it yields CASSYQDRWTSGANVLTF.

This clonotype was picked up a small number of times. V usage is TRBV2 and J usage is TRBJ2-1; 7 bases line up with TRBD1. Germline lookup yields CDR1 SNHLY and CDR2 FYNNEI. With V trimmed by 2 bases and J by 2 bases, 0 bases remained unmatched. The CDR3 length is 14 residues. The CDR3: CASSERGPYNEQFF. The CDR3 coding sequence is TGTGCCAGCAGTGAAAGGGGGCCCTACAATGAGCAGTTCTTC. The full variable domain, completed using reference TRBV2 and TRBJ2-1, is EPEVTQTPSHQVTQMGQEVILRCVPISNHLYFYWYRQILGQKVEFLVSFYNNEISEKSEIFDDQFSVERPDGSNFTLKIRSTKLEDSAMYFCASSERGPYNEQFFGPGTRLTVL.

This chain links TRBV5-1 with TRBJ2-2, with 10 bases matching TRBD1. J was trimmed by 7 bases and V by 3 bases; bases with no gene match: 6. Germline values: CDR1 SGHRS, CDR2 YFSETQ. The CDR3 extends over 15 amino acids. The CDR3 here is CASSSRDRGVGELFF. In nucleotides, the CDR3 is TGCGCCAGCAGCTCCCGGGACAGGGGAGTCGGGGAGCTGTTTTTT. Variable domain in full (rest from reference TRBV5-1 and TRBJ2-2): KAGVTQTPRYLIKTRGQQVTLSCSPISGHRSVSWYQQTPGQGLQFLFEYFSETQRNKGNFPGRFSGRQFSNSRSEMNVSTLELGDSALYLCASSSRDRGVGELFFGEGSRLTVL.

The chain is built from TRBV4-2 and TRBJ1-2; maybe TRBD1 (6 bases). Germline V gives CDR1 LGHNA, CDR2 YNFKEQ. V was cut by 0 bases and J by 5 bases, with 10 bases left in between. The CDR3 spans 14 residues. The CDR3 DNA sequence: TGTGCCAGCAGCCAAGACAGGGGACTTTATGGCTACACCTTC. It yields the protein CASSQDRGLYGYTF.

This clonotype has only a few counts. This chain uses TRBV10-3 with TRBJ2-2; tentatively, D is TRBD2 (5 bases). The CDR3 runs to 15 residues. Trimming removed 0 bases from V and 8 bases from J, with 13 bases in between. Germline lookup yields CDR1 ENHRY and CDR2 SYGVKD. The CDR3: CAISESNSARGELFF. Here the CDR3 DNA reads TGTGCCATCAGTGAGTCGAATAGCGCCCGAGGGGAGCTGTTTTTT.

This rearrangement joins TRBV29-1 to TRBJ1-3; D uncertain. The germline CDR1 and CDR2 sequences are SQVTM and ANQGSEA. This CDR3 contains 13 residues. Trimming removed 3 bases at V and 0 bases at J, with 6 bases between. CDR3: CSVELNSGNTIYF. The CDR3 DNA sequence: TGCAGCGTTGAGCTCAACTCTGGAAACACCATATATTTT.

The rearrangement uses TRBV6-5 and TRBJ2-3; 14 nucleotides line up with TRBD2. V lost 2 bases to trimming and J lost 2 bases; unmatched junction nucleotides: 9. This CDR3 region has 19 residues. Germline-derived CDR1 and CDR2 are MNHEY and SVGAGI. DNA of the CDR3: TGTGCCAGCAGTTACCACGGGACTAGCGGGGGCCCTTTCACAGATACGCAGTATTTT. It is translated as CASSYHGTSGGPFTDTQYF.

The genes are TRBV28 and TRBJ1-4; D unclear. With 0 bases removed from V and 4 bases from J, the gap between germline ends came to 12 bases. The germline gives CDR1 MDHEN, CDR2 SYDVKM. This CDR3 has 16 residues. CDR3 protein: CASSLWMSAFNEKLFF. CDR3 nucleotide sequence: TGTGCCAGCAGTTTATGGATGTCCGCTTTTAATGAAAAACTGTTTTTT. The whole variable domain, filled in from reference TRBV28 and TRBJ1-4, reads DVKVTQSSRYLVKRTGEKVFLECVQDMDHENMFWYRQDPGLGLRLIYFSYDVKMKEKGDIPEGYSVSREKKERFSLILESASTNQTSMYLCASSLWMSAFNEKLFFGSGTQLSVL.

The chain recombines TRBV10-3 with TRBJ1-6, with TRBD1 as a possible D gene (6 bases). This CDR3 region has 17 residues. Per germline, CDR1 ENHRY and CDR2 SYGVKD. V was trimmed by 0 bases and J by 0 bases, leaving 9 bases between them. For the CDR3, the DNA is TGTGCCATCAGTGAGTCGGGACATAACTCCTATAATTCACCCCTCCACTTT. It translates to CAISESGHNSYNSPLHF.

Many counts were recorded for this clonotype. The chain joins TRBV20-1 to TRBJ1-2; 10 bases align to TRBD1. After removal of 6 bases from V and 7 bases from J, the junction contained 8 bases not matched to a gene. The CDR3 runs 13 residues. Germline CDR1 DFQATT, CDR2 SNEGSKA (reference sequence). This CDR3 is CSATPGTGVGYTF. CDR3 coding DNA: TGCAGTGCCACGCCGGGGACAGGGGTTGGCTACACCTTC.

This clonotype came up a few times. The chain carries TRBV5-1 and TRBJ2-1, with 11 bases that match TRBD1. This CDR3 comprises 15 residues. V trimming: 0 bases; J trimming: 7 bases; junction bases outside the gene matches: 3. Germline CDR1 is SGHRS and CDR2 is YFSETQ. The CDR3 nucleotides read TGCGCCAGCAGCTTGGCAGGGACAGGGGGGAATGAGCAGTTCTTC. Its protein is CASSLAGTGGNEQFF.

This clonotype was recorded many times. The rearrangement links TRBV28 to TRBJ2-3, with D unresolved. CDR3 size: 12 residues. Trimming took off 6 bases at V and 5 bases at J, with 9 bases between the two ends. Germline V gene sequence: CDR1 MDHEN, CDR2 SYDVKM. CDR3: CASSPILDTQYF. The CDR3 DNA reads TGTGCCAGCAGCCCCATTCTAGATACGCAGTATTTT.

The table lists this clonotype with many counts. V is TRBV5-1 and J is TRBJ2-2; 7 bases are shared with TRBD2. Germline trimming cut 5 bases from V and 2 bases from J; bases unmatched to any gene: 9. This CDR3 contains 16 residues. Germline V gene data show CDR1 as SGHRS and CDR2 as YFSETQ. The CDR3 DNA reads as TGCGCCAGCAGGCCTAATGCGGGAGATAACACCGGGGAGCTGTTTTTT. Translation gives CASRPNAGDNTGELFF.

This clonotype has more than one count but fewer than ten. The V gene is TRBV12-3 or TRBV12-4, the J gene TRBJ1-1; no reliable D call. The CDR3 length is 14 residues. Trimming removed 6 bases from V and 4 bases from J, with 15 bases in between. The CDR3 spells CASSPTRSFTEAFF. In DNA, the CDR3 is TGTGCCAGCAGCCCAACGAGATCTTTCACTGAAGCTTTCTTT.

This clonotype has a handful of counts. The rearrangement uses TRBV12-5 and TRBJ2-3; tentative D call: TRBD1 (5 bases). Germline values: CDR1 LGHNT, CDR2 FRNRAP. With 7 bases removed from V and 3 bases from J, the gap between germline ends came to 32 bases. The CDR3 length is 20 residues. The CDR3 region is CASALVQRGSRGLGTDTQYF. CDR3 in DNA: TGTGCTAGTGCCTTGGTACAAAGGGGATCCCGCGGCCTCGGGACAGATACGCAGTATTTT. The whole variable domain, filled in from reference TRBV12-5 and TRBJ2-3, reads DARVTQTPRHKVTEMGQEVTMRCQPILGHNTVFWYRQTMMQGLELLAYFRNRAPLDDSGMPKDRFSAEMPDATLATLKIQPSEPRDSAVYFCASALVQRGSRGLGTDTQYFGPGTRLTVL.

The table lists this clonotype with a few counts. V usage is TRBV5-1 and J usage is TRBJ2-7; TRBD2 is a possible D gene (6 bases). V was clipped by 2 bases and J by 5 bases, with 11 bases between them. In germline, CDR1 is SGHRS, CDR2 YFSETQ. This CDR3 has 13 amino acids. CDR3 residues: CASSFGGHNEQYF. Written as DNA, the CDR3 is TGCGCCAGCAGCTTCGGAGGGCACAACGAGCAGTACTTC. The full variable domain, in which reference TRBV5-1 and TRBJ2-7 provide the parts outside the CDR3, is KAGVTQTPRYLIKTRGQQVTLSCSPISGHRSVSWYQQTPGQGLQFLFEYFSETQRNKGNFPGRFSGRQFSNSRSEMNVSTLELGDSALYLCASSFGGHNEQYFGPGTRLTVT.